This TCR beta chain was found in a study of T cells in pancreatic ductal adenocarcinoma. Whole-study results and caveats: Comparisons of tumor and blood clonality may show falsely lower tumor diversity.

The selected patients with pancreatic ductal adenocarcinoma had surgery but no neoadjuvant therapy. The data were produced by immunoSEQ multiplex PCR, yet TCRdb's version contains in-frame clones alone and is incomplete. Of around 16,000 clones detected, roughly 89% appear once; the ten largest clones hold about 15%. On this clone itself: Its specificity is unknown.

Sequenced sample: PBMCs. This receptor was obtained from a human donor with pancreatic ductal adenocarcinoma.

The CDR3 loop reads CASSLVGPGPYTEAFF. Written as DNA, the CDR3 is TGTGCCAGCAGCTTAGTTGGGCCAGGACCGTACACTGAAGCTTTCTTT. The chain is built from TRBV7-2 and TRBJ1-1; D remains unclear. Germline V gene lookup returns CDR1 SGHTA and CDR2 FQGNSA. The CDR3 is 16 residues long. Trimming cost V 1 base and J 3 bases, with 15 bases left between them.